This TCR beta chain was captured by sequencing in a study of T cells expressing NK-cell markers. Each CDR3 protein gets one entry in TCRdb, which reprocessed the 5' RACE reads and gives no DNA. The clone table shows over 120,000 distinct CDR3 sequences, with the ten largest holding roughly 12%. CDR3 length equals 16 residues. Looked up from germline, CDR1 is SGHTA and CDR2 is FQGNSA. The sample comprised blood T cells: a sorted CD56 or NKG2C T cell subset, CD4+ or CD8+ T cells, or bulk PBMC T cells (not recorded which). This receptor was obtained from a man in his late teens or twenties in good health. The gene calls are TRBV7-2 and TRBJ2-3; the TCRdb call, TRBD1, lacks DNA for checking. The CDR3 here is CASSPWGQGSADTQYF.